This TCR beta chain was captured by sequencing in a study of shared T cell receptors in the human thymus. V was pared by 4 bases and J by 0 bases, with 6 bases of the junction left unmatched. The CDR3 runs 16 residues. Germline CDR1 is SGHRS and CDR2 is YFSETQ. Repertoires were generated with immunoSEQ multiplex PCR, while TCRdb's copy carries only in-frame clones and drops some. The table records under 700,000 clones, about four fifths of them present only once. A further study also used this sample, focusing on human thymus T cells. Turning to that study: Those donating were healthy Finnish infants in corrective surgery for congenital heart defects. Thymus specimens were resections from corrective heart surgery. In unrelated individuals, thymic repertoires overlapped highly, according to related research.

V and J are TRBV5-1 and TRBJ2-7, with 11 bases matching TRBD1. The specimen was thymocytes. The sequence was collected from a boy younger than two with a congenital heart defect. The CDR3 sequence: CASSTGGTGGSYEQYF. The DNA for the CDR3 is TGCGCCAGCAGCACGGGAGGGACAGGGGGCTCCTACGAGCAGTACTTC.